Included here is one T cell receptor beta chain sequence, with context. What it binds is not known. The data originate from a study of Ad26.COV2.S vaccination and SARS-CoV-2 variants. Measured with immunoSEQ multiplex PCR; TCRdb has only the in-frame clones, and not every one. The sample yields hundreds of thousands of clones, about 90% seen once. The CDR3 has 15 residues. Trimming left V 4 bases short and J 5 bases short, with 17 bases between. Germline-derived CDR1 and CDR2 are WNHNN and SYGVQD (reference sequence). Study outcomes and limitations: Substantial breadth was reported for post-vaccination spike-specific CD8+ and CD4+ T cells. Placebo and vaccine recipients had non-spike TCR breadth that was similar. The TCR breadth and depth analyses may have produced an underestimate of total T cell responses.

J is TRBJ1-1 and V is TRBV10-1; D possibly corresponds to TRBD1 (5 bases). The starting material was peripheral blood, obtained after recovery from COVID-19. The TCR sequence derives from a human donor who had recovered from COVID-19. CDR3: CASSASGSRETEAFF. DNA of the CDR3: TGCGCCAGCAGTGCTTCAGGGAGTCGAGAAACTGAAGCTTTCTTT.